This TCR beta chain is from a study of blood T cells in healthy people across ages. Overall study results and limits: It was the long-lived donors that had more naive CD4+ cells and higher diversity than aged donors.

Primers used in a second PCR of about 7 to 11 cycles were a sample-barcoded 5' primer and a J-beta primer mix. Every cDNA molecule bore a tag from a template-switch adaptor containing 12 random nucleotides. TCRdb reanalysed the 5' RACE reads using MiXCR and keeps one entry per CDR3 protein. The sample holds more than 900,000 distinct CDR3 sequences, roughly a quarter seen once. In this sample, this clonotype turned up a few times. Its cognate antigen is unknown. Another study also made use of these data, one on T cells of mothers and their children.

The sample taken for sequencing was blood. This clonotype originated in a girl aged 2-15 years in good health.

DNA of the CDR3: TGTGCCAGCGCCTCTAGCGCGGGAGAGACCCAGTACTTC. Translation gives CASASSAGETQYF. This rearrangement joins TRBV7-2 to TRBJ2-5; perhaps TRBD2 as D (6 bases). CDR1 is SGHTA and CDR2 is FQGNSA in the germline V gene. Trimming removed 8 bases from V and 4 bases from J, with 14 bases in between. The CDR3 extends over 13 amino acids.